This T cell receptor beta chain emerged from a study of blood T cell repertoires in COVID-19. The CDR3 extends over 14 amino acids. Deletions cut 0 bases from V and 3 bases from J, with 6 bases between. Germline CDR1 reads MNHEY; CDR2 reads SVGAGI. The table came from immunoSEQ multiplex PCR; TCRdb's copy has only in-frame clones and leaves some out. There are some 180,000 clones in the sample; 88% occur only once, and 2% to 2.5% lies in the top ten. The receptor was derived from a man in his fifties who had recovered from COVID-19. The chain carries TRBV6-5 and TRBJ1-5; the D gene is possibly TRBD1 (6 bases). The specimen was peripheral blood. The CDR3 here is CASSYSGHNQPQHF. The CDR3 coding sequence is TGTGCCAGCAGTTACTCGGGACACAATCAGCCCCAGCATTTT.